These T cell receptor beta chains were read from a single sample in a study of blood T cell repertoires in COVID-19. Clones were sequenced by immunoSEQ multiplex PCR, and TCRdb holds only the in-frame ones, with some missing. The table shows 200,000 or so clones, with about 90% occurring only once. Sequences were obtained from peripheral blood. Every receptor here comes from a woman aged 45-65 years with acute or convalescent COVID-19. Both conserved end residues are part of each CDR3. The D gene is left open where the match is weak. Only part of the rows carry a size: once, few, many, or a class if the clone is expanded.

clone_size j_call d_call v_call cdr3_nt cdr3_aa
. TRBJ1-5 . TRBV27 TGTGCCAGCAGTTTATACGGGCAGCCCCAGCATTTT CASSLYGQPQHF
. TRBJ2-7 TRBD1 TRBV5-1 TGCGCCAGCAGCTTGATTTGGACAGGCTCCTACGAGCAGTACTTC CASSLIWTGSYEQYF
. TRBJ2-7 TRBD2 TRBV6-1 TGTGCCAGCAGTGTTGCCGGGACTAGCGTCTCCTACGAGCAGTACTTC CASSVAGTSVSYEQYF
. TRBJ2-1 TRBD2 TRBV3-1/TRBV3-2 TGTGCCAGCAGCGCCTATCTAGCGGACAATGAGCAGTTCTTC CASSAYLADNEQFF
. TRBJ1-2 . TRBV18 TGTGCCAGCTCCCCCGAACGGCAGGGCTATGGCTACACCTTC CASSPERQGYGYTF
. TRBJ1-2 TRBD1 TRBV7-9 TGTGCCAGCAGCTCGGCTGGGTCGACAGGGGTTAGCTATGGCTACACCTTC CASSSAGSTGVSYGYTF
. TRBJ2-5 . TRBV7-2 TGTGCCAGCAAGCCGGACTATCAAGAGACCCAGTACTTC CASKPDYQETQYF
. TRBJ1-4 . TRBV19 TGTGCCAGTAGTATGTTCGGGGGAGTTTTTGAAGAAAAACTGTTTTTT CASSMFGGVFEEKLFF
. TRBJ1-2 TRBD1 TRBV3-1/TRBV3-2 TGTGCCAGCAGCCATCGAGTCGCGACAGGGCTGAATGGCTACACCTTC CASSHRVATGLNGYTF
. TRBJ1-2 . TRBV27 TGTGCCACCGCACGACGGGAGTCGGCTGCTGGCTACACCTTC CATARRESAAGYTF
. TRBJ2-2 . TRBV6-5 TGTGCCAGCAGTTTCTCAGGGTTAGGGGACACCGGGGAGCTGTTTTTT CASSFSGLGDTGELFF
. TRBJ2-3 TRBD2 TRBV3-1/TRBV3-2 TGTGCCAGCAGCCGCCAGCGGGAGGGCCCAGATACGCAGTATTTT CASSRQREGPDTQYF
. TRBJ1-2 . TRBV19 TGTGCCAGTAGTATGAAGGCGGCTAACTATGGCTACACCTTC CASSMKAANYGYTF
. TRBJ2-1 . TRBV27 TGTGCCAGCATTAATTCGCCCACTACAAGTGAGCAGTTCTTC CASINSPTTSEQFF
few TRBJ1-5 . TRBV7-2 TGTGCCAGCAGCCCTCAAAAGGGGGGCAATCAGCCCCAGCATTTT CASSPQKGGNQPQHF
. TRBJ2-3 TRBD2 TRBV11-2 TGTGCCAGCAGCTTCACCCGGACTAGAGTCACAGATACGCAGTATTTT CASSFTRTRVTDTQYF
. TRBJ1-3 . TRBV5-8 TGTGCCAGCAGCTTGGCAGGGCCCGAAAACACCATATATTTT CASSLAGPENTIYF
few TRBJ1-2 . TRBV5-8 TGTGCCAGCAGCGCAAAGGGGCATCAACCAGGCTACACCTTC CASSAKGHQPGYTF
. TRBJ2-6 . TRBV7-2 TGTGCCAGCAGCTTGGGGACATCCAACTCTGGGGCCAACGTCCTGACTTTC CASSLGTSNSGANVLTF
. TRBJ1-1 . TRBV27 TGTGCCAGCAGCCGTCCAGGGGAGGGCACTGAAGCTTTCTTT CASSRPGEGTEAFF
many TRBJ1-5 TRBD1 TRBV7-2 TGTGCCAGCAGCTTTTCGACAGGGGATAGCAATCAGCCCCAGCATTTT CASSFSTGDSNQPQHF
. TRBJ2-2 . TRBV9 TGTGCCAGCAGCCCCCAGAGGGTAGCGGCCGGGGAGCTGTTTTTT CASSPQRVAAGELFF
many TRBJ2-2 TRBD2 TRBV7-3 TGTGCCAGCAGCTTCGGAGCCGGGGGGTCCACCGGGGAGCTGTTTTTT CASSFGAGGSTGELFF
. TRBJ2-1 TRBD1 TRBV2 TGTGCCAGCAGTGTCGACAGGGGGCCCTACAATGAGCAGTTCTTC CASSVDRGPYNEQFF